This passage covers 9 T cell receptor beta chains from one sample sequenced in a study of OX40 agonist ivuxolimab in advanced cancers. Data came from immunoSEQ multiplex PCR; TCRdb stores just in-frame clones and leaves some out. The table has 35,000 to 50,000 clones, roughly 90% seen once; the top ten hold around 20%. This specimen consisted of CD4+ or CD8+ T cells sorted from blood, obtained in a trial of the OX40 agonist ivuxolimab. Receptor source: an adult with an advanced solid tumor such as melanoma, head and neck, liver or kidney cancer.

The rearrangement uses TRBV7-9 and TRBJ1-2, with D possibly matching TRBD1 (6 bases). Germline CDR1 and CDR2: SEHNR and FQNEAQ (reference sequence). V was clipped by 5 bases and J by 2 bases, with 15 bases between them. CDR3 length equals 15 residues. The CDR3 is CASSPPGRGNYGYTF. The CDR3 bases are TGTGCCAGCAGCCCGCCCGGCAGGGGAAACTATGGCTACACCTTC.

The rearrangement uses TRBV28 and TRBJ2-2, with 8 bases aligning to TRBD1. The CDR3 is made up of 15 amino acids. The V and J ends lost 6 bases and 1 base, in that order; junction bases with no gene match: 4. The V gene's germline CDR1 is MDHEN and CDR2 SYDVKM. The CDR3 region has the DNA TGTGCCAGCAGAGCCGGGACAGGGAACACCGGGGAGCTGTTTTTT. Residues: CASRAGTGNTGELFF.

The chain recombines TRBV6-5 with TRBJ1-2; D is undetermined. Between the trimmed V and J ends, which lost 6 bases and 8 bases, there was a span of 10 bases. This CDR3 is built from 11 residues. Looked up from germline, CDR1 is MNHEY and CDR2 is SVGAGI. The CDR3 DNA follows: TGTGCCAGCAGCTATAACGTCGGCTACACCTTC. Translating gives CASSYNVGYTF.

This sequence joins TRBV7-9 and TRBJ2-2; 11 bases align to TRBD2. This CDR3 has 16 residues. CDR1 is SEHNR and CDR2 is FQNEAQ in the germline V gene (reference sequence). V gave up 4 bases and J gave up 6 bases; unmatched junction bases: 7. The CDR3 region has the DNA TGTGCCAGCAGCTCCGGGACTAGCGGAAGGCCCGGGGAGCTGTTTTTT. Its protein is CASSSGTSGRPGELFF.

This clone was observed once. This rearrangement joins TRBV30 to TRBJ1-1, with 10 bases aligning to TRBD1. Germline trimming cut 7 bases from V and 5 bases from J; bases unmatched to any gene: 16. The V gene's germline CDR1 is GTSNPN and CDR2 SVGIG (reference sequence). The CDR3 spans 16 residues. The CDR3 reads CASPTPTGGLGTEAFF. The CDR3 nucleotides are TGTGCCTCCCCAACTCCGACAGGGGGCTTAGGGACTGAAGCTTTCTTT.

The V gene is TRBV9, the J gene TRBJ1-2, with 11 bases fitting TRBD1. The CDR3 covers 16 residues. Germline values: CDR1 SGDLS, CDR2 YYNGEE. V was clipped by 0 bases and J by 7 bases; unmatched bases: 8. CDR3 in DNA: TGTGCCAGCAGCGTAGATCCTTCCGGGACAGGGGGTGGCTACACCTTC. It translates to CASSVDPSGTGGGYTF.

V is TRBV4-1 and J is TRBJ2-7; 9 bases are shared with TRBD1. The ends lost 1 base at V and 6 bases at J; junction bases unmatched: 1. CDR1 is MGHRA and CDR2 is YSYEKL in the germline V gene. The CDR3 length is 13 residues. CDR3 nucleotide sequence: TGCGCCAGCAGCCAAGCACAGGGGGCCGAGCAGTACTTC. Translated: CASSQAQGAEQYF.

The count of this clone is one. The V gene is TRBV9, the J gene TRBJ2-7, with D tentatively TRBD1 (6 bases). Trimming left V 4 bases short and J 4 bases short, with 15 bases between. The germline gives CDR1 SGDLS, CDR2 YYNGEE. The CDR3 is 14 amino acids. In DNA form, the CDR3 reads TGTGCCAGCAGCTCATCGGCACAGGGTTACGAGCAGTACTTC. Translation: CASSSSAQGYEQYF.

The V call is TRBV13, the J call TRBJ2-7; 10 bases align to TRBD2. Trimming removed 1 base from V and 4 bases from J; junction bases left unmatched: 7. CDR3 length equals 16 residues. Germline values: CDR1 PRHDT, CDR2 FYEKMQ (reference sequence). The CDR3 sequence is CASSLALAGERYEQYF. The DNA of the CDR3 is TGTGCCAGCAGCTTAGCCCTAGCGGGAGAACGGTACGAGCAGTACTTC.